The entry below describes one T cell receptor beta chain. This clonotype was picked up a small number of times. Its antigen has not been determined. No quality values exist for individual bases; no much larger clone is one base distant. This sample is drawn from a study of Graves' ophthalmopathy and Graves' hyperthyroidism (dated by TCRdb to 2016 to 2018). Regarding the complete study: Peripheral blood was collected before any treatment was given, at the time of initial diagnosis. To tell Graves' ophthalmopathy apart from Graves' hyperthyroidism, and to predict which patients would progress to ophthalmopathy, the study relied on TCR beta repertoire signatures. In total, approximately 130 blood samples were TCR-sequenced: around 42 ophthalmopathy, some 75 hyperthyroidism and around 17 hyperthyroidism-to-ophthalmopathy patients. An independent validation cohort comprised roughly 20 hyperthyroidism patients and around 16 patients who later progressed from hyperthyroidism to ophthalmopathy. Following sample collection, hyperthyroidism patients were given methimazole at a starting dose of 30 mg daily, and ophthalmopathy patients were given high-dose intravenous methylprednisolone. T-cell repertoires of thyroid tissue and blood were compared in over 5 hyperthyroidism patients. To explore V-J signatures that separate ophthalmopathy from hyperthyroidism, a discovery set of about 100 patients was enrolled, consisting of 40 to 45 with ophthalmopathy and around 57 with stable hyperthyroidism. Findings and caveats that apply to the study as a whole: In validation, the model predicted ophthalmopathy progression with more than 55% sensitivity and roughly 72% specificity; around twelve predicted patients were CT-confirmed with GO in a median of approximately six months. Among expanded thyroid clonotypes with frequency above 0.001, most also showed up in blood, which suggests that blood repertoires may reflect the thyroid immune response. The 13-signature model separated ophthalmopathy from stable hyperthyroidism with 85% to 90% sensitivity and approximately 83% specificity in cross-validation, and 80%/75% in the test set. No statistical method was used to predetermine the sample size, and group allocation was not hidden from the investigators.

V gives up 5 bases and J gives up 2 bases, and the segment between their germline ends measures 10 bases. From the cysteine up to the phenylalanine, the CDR3 has a length of 15 residues. The CDR3 DNA has 45 bases and is translated from base 1. Looking up the germline V gene yields CDR1 MGHDK and CDR2 SYGVNS. Stable hyperthyroidism was defined as no progression to ophthalmopathy within 18 months of follow-up. Patients with hyperthyroidism were aged 18 to 65 years, had been newly diagnosed, and had a disease duration of less than 2 months. Patients with other autoimmune diseases, uncontrolled infections, pregnancy or lactation were excluded from the study. Diagnosis relied on clinical symptoms, serum thyroxine, TRAb, thyroid ultrasound and orbital computed tomography. Using Ficoll-Paque density gradient centrifugation, PBMCs were isolated from about 10 ml of fresh peripheral blood. Total RNA was extracted using Trizol reagent, and RNA quality was checked on an Agilent 2100 Bioanalyzer.

For repertoire sequencing, TCR beta CDR3 regions were amplified from RNA transcripts. The first round of RT-PCR was done with HTBI primers and the Qiagen OneStep RT-PCR kit, and was followed by a second round of multiplex PCR, then size selection and purification. Libraries were sequenced on an Illumina HiSeq2000 using paired-end 100 bp reads. The study's own analysis went as follows. SOAPnuke was used to process the reads, removing any read that contained adapters or uncalled bases, had a mean Phred below 15, or lacked an exact match to the constant primer or identifier. COPE v1.2.5 was used to merge high-quality paired reads. Each unique nucleotide sequence was treated as a clonotype, and MiTCR v1.1 was used to align the clonotypes to the IMGT TRB V, D and J references. Only V-J combinations with frequency above 0.0001 were analysed, covering over 99% of repertoires. For each V-J combination, a TCR clonal expansion and chaos score was defined as F50 clonal expansion divided by the chaos observed in the TCRdist matrix. Features were reduced by Welch's t-statistics and random forest to about a dozen V-J combinations, which fed a naive Bayes classifier. Thyroid-blood repertoire similarity was quantified with the Morisita-Horn index. Starting from the raw public reads, TCRdb applied fastp trimming at Q25, assembled clones with MiXCR and retained in-frame beta chains. Each entry merges the rows of one CDR3 protein and shows their most common DNA and genes. TCRdb, not the authors, supplied the V and J calls. This sample comprises more than 300,000 distinct CDR3 sequences, roughly 17% of them detected only once. The ten most abundant clones make up roughly 2.3% of the sample.

The clonotype was recovered from an adult woman with stable Graves' hyperthyroidism. Sequencing input: peripheral blood. The chain employs TRBV25-1 and TRBJ2-6, and possibly TRBD1, on 6 matching bases. In nucleotides, the sequence is TGTGCCAGCAGTCCAAACAGGGCTGGGGCCAACGTCCTGACTTTC. Its coded protein is CASSPNRAGANVLTF.